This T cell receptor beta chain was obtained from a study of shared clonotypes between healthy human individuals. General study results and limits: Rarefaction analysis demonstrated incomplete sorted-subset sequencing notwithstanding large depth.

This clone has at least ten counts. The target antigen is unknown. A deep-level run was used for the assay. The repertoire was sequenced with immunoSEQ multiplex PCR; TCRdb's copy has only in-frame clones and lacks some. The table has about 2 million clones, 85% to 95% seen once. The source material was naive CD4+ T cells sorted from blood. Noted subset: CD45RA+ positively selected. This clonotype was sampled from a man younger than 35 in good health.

CDR3 amino acids: CSVSRTEAFF. The DNA for the CDR3 is TGCAGCGTTTCGAGGACCGAAGCTTTCTTT. V gene TRBV29-1 combines with J gene TRBJ1-1; no firm D call. The CDR3 runs to 10 residues. Looked up from germline, CDR1 is SQVTM and CDR2 is ANQGSEA. V lost 5 bases to trimming and J lost 8 bases, with 9 bases between them.